Presented here are 31 T cell receptor beta chains from one specimen sequenced in a study of shared clonotypes between healthy human individuals. Sequenced by immunoSEQ multiplex PCR; TCRdb stores in-frame clones only, minus some. This table has about 600,000 clones, approximately 97% appearing once. The sample taken for sequencing was naive CD4+ T cells sorted from blood. Subset in this sample: CD45RA+ positively selected. These receptors originate from a woman in her twenties or thirties in good health.

The table lists this clone with a count of one. The rearrangement links TRBV6-5 to TRBJ1-5; 7 bases are shared with TRBD1. This CDR3 contains 16 residues. Germline assignment: CDR1 MNHEY and CDR2 SVGAGI. V shed 4 bases and J 0 bases; nucleotides not matched to a gene: 6. CDR3 protein: CASSSGQSYSNQPQHF. The CDR3 region has the DNA TGTGCCAGCAGTTCGGGACAGTCTTATAGCAATCAGCCCCAGCATTTT.

The V and J genes are TRBV5-1 and TRBJ2-7; D call uncertain. The CDR3 runs 14 residues. V gave up 0 bases and J gave up 0 bases, with 7 bases separating them. Germline V CDR1 and CDR2: SGHRS, YFSETQ. The CDR3 DNA reads TGCGCCAGCAGCTTGGAGGGCAGCTCCTACGAGCAGTACTTC. Its translation: CASSLEGSSYEQYF.

V usage is TRBV4-1 and J usage is TRBJ2-7; D is possibly TRBD2 (6 bases). Germline assignment: CDR1 MGHRA and CDR2 YSYEKL. Trimming shortened V by 0 bases and J by 1 base, and 16 bases separated the two germline ends. CDR3 length equals 17 residues. CDR3 sequence (DNA): TGCGCCAGCAGCCAAGAGAGGCGGGGTGCTCTTTCCTACGAGCAGTACTTC. Its translation: CASSQERRGALSYEQYF.

This clone appeared a single time. The rearrangement links TRBV6-5 to TRBJ1-1; D not resolved. The V and J ends lost 5 bases and 1 base respectively, with 8 bases between them. The CDR3 totals 13 residues. The V gene's germline CDR1 is MNHEY and CDR2 SVGAGI. The CDR3 region is CASSRDPNTEAFF. CDR3 DNA sequence: TGTGCCAGCAGTCGGGATCCGAACACTGAAGCTTTCTTT.

The chain carries TRBV27 and TRBJ1-4; D is ambiguous. Germline V gives CDR1 MNHEY, CDR2 SMNVEV (reference sequence). The CDR3 spans 16 residues. V lost 3 bases and J 7 bases, leaving 18 bases between the germline ends. In nucleotides, the CDR3 is TGTGCCAGCAGTTTCCGAGGACTCGTCGGCGGTGAAAAACTGTTTTTT. It is translated as CASSFRGLVGGEKLFF.

This chain uses TRBV18 with TRBJ2-7; 10 bases fit TRBD2. The CDR3 extends over 15 amino acids. Germline lookup yields CDR1 KGHSH and CDR2 LQKENI. The V gene end was trimmed by 5 bases and the J gene end by 2 bases; junction bases not matched to a gene: 6. The CDR3 sequence: CASSGGLASAYEQYF. In DNA form, the CDR3 reads TGTGCCAGCTCAGGGGGACTAGCGTCCGCCTACGAGCAGTACTTC.

This sequence joins TRBV5-8 and TRBJ1-2; 8 bases fit TRBD1. V lost 3 bases, J lost 5 bases, and 6 bases stayed unmatched. Germline V gives CDR1 SGHTS, CDR2 YDEGEE. The CDR3 runs to 14 residues. CDR3 sequence (DNA): TGTGCCAGCAGCTGGACAGGGAAGGCGTATGGCTACACCTTC. It specifies CASSWTGKAYGYTF.

The V gene is TRBV11-3, the J gene TRBJ2-2, with TRBD2 identical over 10 bases. Germline V lookup: CDR1 SGHNT, CDR2 YENEEA. CDR3 length equals 16 residues. V trimming: 0 bases; J trimming: 6 bases; junction bases outside the gene matches: 4. The CDR3 nucleotides are TGTGCCAGCAGCTTAGATATGGGACTAGCGTCCGGGGAGCTGTTTTTT. Protein product: CASSLDMGLASGELFF.

J is TRBJ2-1 and V is TRBV9; 11 bases are shared with TRBD1. With 5 bases clipped from V and 6 bases from J, the junction kept 10 bases outside the gene matches. In germline, CDR1 is SGDLS, CDR2 YYNGEE. This CDR3 region has 16 residues. The CDR3 region is CASSNHRDRGSNEQFF. CDR3 DNA sequence: TGTGCCAGCAGTAACCACCGGGACAGGGGGTCCAATGAGCAGTTCTTC.

The CDR3 is CASSPFAAEPYEQYF. DNA of the CDR3: TGTGCCAGCAGCCCGTTCGCAGCGGAGCCCTACGAGCAGTACTTC. The gene calls are TRBV13 and TRBJ2-7; the D gene is possibly TRBD2 (5 bases). This CDR3 comprises 15 residues. Trimming took off 5 bases at V and 2 bases at J, with 16 bases between the two ends. Germline CDR1 and CDR2: PRHDT and FYEKMQ (reference sequence).

V gene TRBV10-3 combines with J gene TRBJ2-2; the D gene is possibly TRBD1 (6 bases). Trimming took 10 bases from V and 6 from J, leaving 18 bases between them. CDR1 is ENHRY and CDR2 is SYGVKD in the germline V gene. CDR3 length equals 14 residues. The chain's CDR3 is CASEGGKQAGELFF. For the CDR3, the DNA is TGTGCCAGCGAAGGGGGAAAACAAGCCGGGGAGCTGTTTTTT.

This clone appeared once. This chain joins TRBV27 and TRBJ1-1; TRBD1 matches 8 bases. The CDR3 runs to 18 residues. Germline V gene lookup returns CDR1 MNHEY and CDR2 SMNVEV (reference sequence). V dropped 7 bases and J dropped 0; count of bases not matched to a gene: 16. CDR3 sequence: CASIPKWTGSNMNTEAFF. The CDR3 coding sequence is TGTGCCAGCATCCCAAAATGGACAGGGTCAAACATGAACACTGAAGCTTTCTTT.

J is TRBJ2-7 and V is TRBV5-5; a possible D gene is TRBD1 (6 bases). This CDR3 has 15 amino acids. The ends were cut back, 0 bases at V and 4 bases at J, with 14 bases in the middle. Germline V lookup: CDR1 SGHKS, CDR2 YYEKEE (reference sequence). The CDR3: CASSLEGVFGYEQYF. For the CDR3, the DNA is TGTGCCAGCAGCTTGGAGGGGGTGTTTGGGTACGAGCAGTACTTC. Full variable domain (rest looked up from reference TRBV5-5 and TRBJ2-7): DAGVTQSPTHLIKTRGQQVTLRCSPISGHKSVSWYQQVLGQGPQFIFQYYEKEERGRGNFPDRFSARQFPNYSSELNVNALLLGDSALYLCASSLEGVFGYEQYFGPGTRLTVT.

V is TRBV28 and J is TRBJ2-7, with TRBD1 matching 10 bases. Looked up from germline, CDR1 is MDHEN and CDR2 is SYDVKM. After removal of 3 bases from V and 4 bases from J, the junction contained 6 bases not matched to a gene. The CDR3 runs to 15 residues. The CDR3 protein is CASSFLGQGSYEQYF. In nucleotides, the CDR3 is TGTGCCAGCAGTTTTTTGGGACAGGGGTCTTACGAGCAGTACTTC. The full variable domain, rest sourced from reference TRBV28 and TRBJ2-7, is DVKVTQSSRYLVKRTGEKVFLECVQDMDHENMFWYRQDPGLGLRLIYFSYDVKMKEKGDIPEGYSVSREKKERFSLILESASTNQTSMYLCASSFLGQGSYEQYFGPGTRLTVT.

The chain couples TRBV14 to TRBJ1-1; maybe TRBD1 (5 bases). V lost 0 bases to trimming and J lost 0 bases, with 8 bases between them. This CDR3 contains 15 residues. The germline gives CDR1 SGHDN, CDR2 FVKESK. CDR3 nucleotides: TGTGCCAGCAGCCAAGAGCAGGGATTGAACACTGAAGCTTTCTTT. Translating it yields CASSQEQGLNTEAFF.

CDR3 DNA sequence: TGTGCCAGCAGCAAAATCCCTAGCTGCAATGAGCAGTTCTTC. Translating gives CASSKIPSCNEQFF. The V call is TRBV21-1, the J call TRBJ2-1; the listed D gene, TRBD2, was not tested against the DNA. TRBV21-1 is classified as a pseudogene. This CDR3 spans 14 amino acids.

CDR3 sequence reads: CAISETRDRHTDTQYF. The CDR3 DNA sequence: TGTGCCATCAGTGAGACCCGGGACCGACACACAGATACGCAGTATTTT. The V and J genes are TRBV10-3 and TRBJ2-3, with D tentatively TRBD1 or TRBD2 (5 bases each). The CDR3 extends over 16 amino acids. V was trimmed by 2 bases and J by 2 bases, leaving 14 bases between them. Germline lookup yields CDR1 ENHRY and CDR2 SYGVKD.

The gene calls are TRBV19 and TRBJ2-1, with 15 bases matching TRBD2. There are 18 residues in the CDR3. Germline V lookup: CDR1 LNHDA, CDR2 SQIVND (reference sequence). J was trimmed by 4 bases and V by 0 bases; bases with no gene match: 4. CDR3: CASSIEGLAGGPYNEQFF. CDR3 bases: TGTGCCAGTAGTATAGAGGGACTAGCGGGAGGACCTTACAATGAGCAGTTCTTC. The full variable domain, completed using reference TRBV19 and TRBJ2-1, is DGGITQSPKYLFRKEGQNVTLSCEQNLNHDAMYWYRQDPGQGLRLIYYSQIVNDFQKGDIAEGYSVSREKKESFPLTVTSAQKNPTAFYLCASSIEGLAGGPYNEQFFGPGTRLTVL.

Here the CDR3 reads CASSHFSGRGYEQYF. CDR3 nucleotides: TGTGCCAGCAGTCACTTTAGCGGGAGAGGGTACGAGCAGTACTTC. This sequence joins TRBV6-6 and TRBJ2-7, with 9 bases identical to TRBD2. Trimming took 5 bases from V and 4 from J; bases not matched to a gene: 9. The germline V gene encodes CDR1 MNHNY and CDR2 SVGAGI (reference sequence). The CDR3 contains 15 residues.

The V call is TRBV19, the J call TRBJ2-7; 7 bases line up with TRBD2. Germline CDR1 and CDR2: LNHDA and SQIVND (reference sequence). Germline trimming cut 5 bases from V and 2 bases from J; bases unmatched to any gene: 3. The CDR3 runs 13 residues. The CDR3 nucleotides read TGTGCCAGTAGTTCCGGGACTACCTACGAGCAGTACTTC. Its protein is CASSSGTTYEQYF.

The CDR3 DNA sequence: TGTGCCAGCAGCTTAGTGTTGTACCAAGAGACCCAGTACTTC. Amino acids: CASSLVLYQETQYF. V is TRBV7-2 and J is TRBJ2-5; D unresolved. The V gene lost 1 base and the J gene lost 0 bases, with 6 bases spanning the gap. The CDR3 is made up of 14 amino acids. CDR1 and CDR2 (germline): SGHTA, FQGNSA.

This clone was counted once. The sample holds other DNA sequences that translate to the same CDR3. V is TRBV28 and J is TRBJ1-1, with no clear D. CDR3 length equals 11 residues. Trimming removed 7 bases at V and 1 base at J, with 4 bases between. CDR1 and CDR2 (germline): MDHEN, SYDVKM. The CDR3 bases are TGTGCCAGCATCACGAACACTGAAGCTTTCTTT. Translating it yields CASITNTEAFF.

The rearrangement links TRBV5-4 to TRBJ2-1; no definite D call. Germline CDR1 is SGHNT and CDR2 is YYREEE (reference sequence). The CDR3 is 17 residues long. V shed 4 bases and J shed 7 bases, with 24 bases lying between them. The CDR3 DNA sequence: TGTGCCAGCAGCCTGATGGTAAGGCCCCAATTGGGAAATGAGCAGTTCTTC. Its translation is CASSLMVRPQLGNEQFF. Together with reference TRBV5-4 and TRBJ2-1, the CDR3 gives the full variable domain: ETGVTQSPTHLIKTRGQQVTLRCSSQSGHNTVSWYQQALGQGPQFIFQYYREEENGRGNFPPRFSGLQFPNYSSELNVNALELDDSALYLCASSLMVRPQLGNEQFFGPGTRLTVL.

The chain is built from TRBV6-5 and TRBJ2-7; unclear D gene. The germline V gene encodes CDR1 MNHEY and CDR2 SVGAGI. This CDR3 spans 15 amino acids. With 0 bases removed from V and 3 bases from J, the gap between germline ends came to 12 bases. The CDR3 protein is CASSYSSQSLYEQYF. Written as DNA, the CDR3 is TGTGCCAGCAGTTACTCTTCACAGTCACTCTACGAGCAGTACTTC.

The chain uses TRBV5-1 and TRBJ2-1; D is ambiguous. CDR1 and CDR2 from the germline V gene are SGHRS and YFSETQ. V lost 2 bases and J 10 bases, leaving 25 bases between the germline ends. This CDR3 region has 17 residues. The CDR3 reads CASSLPIPDPLKIEQFF. The CDR3 DNA reads as TGCGCCAGCAGCTTACCAATCCCGGACCCGCTGAAGATCGAGCAGTTCTTC.

The chain has TRBV5-1 and TRBJ2-7; 10 bases match TRBD2. The CDR3 runs to 17 residues. Germline CDR1 is SGHRS and CDR2 is YFSETQ. V trimming: 1 base; J trimming: 0 bases; junction bases outside the gene matches: 7. The CDR3 DNA sequence: TGCGCCAGCAGCTTGATAGCGGGACTAGCGAGCTCCTACGAGCAGTACTTC. This sequence encodes CASSLIAGLASSYEQYF.

This clone has a single count. CDR3 nucleotide sequence: TGTGCCAGCACTACTATCCAGGGACCGGGGGCCGAGCAGTACTTC. The encoded protein is CASTTIQGPGAEQYF. This rearrangement joins TRBV6-5 to TRBJ2-7; D is tentatively TRBD1 or TRBD2 (6 bases each). Germline CDR1 MNHEY, CDR2 SVGAGI. The CDR3 totals 15 residues. Trimming pared 7 bases from V and 6 bases from J, leaving 22 bases between.

This chain joins TRBV9 and TRBJ2-1; D might be TRBD2 (5 bases). CDR3 length: 16 amino acids. The germline V gene encodes CDR1 SGDLS and CDR2 YYNGEE. Deletions cut 3 bases from V and 0 bases from J, with 13 bases between. The CDR3 bases are TGTGCCAGCAGCGGAACATTCACTAGCTCCTACAATGAGCAGTTCTTC. Translated, it gives CASSGTFTSSYNEQFF.

The chain is built from TRBV19 and TRBJ2-7, with 8 bases matching TRBD1. The CDR3 sequence is 15 residues long. V shed 3 bases, J shed 5 bases, and the junction held 9 bases outside the gene matches. Germline loops: CDR1 LNHDA, CDR2 SQIVND (reference sequence). The CDR3 nucleotides read TGTGCCAGTAGTATCCCAGGGGGACAGGAAAACGAGCAGTACTTC. Amino acids: CASSIPGGQENEQYF.

This clone has only one observation. This sequence joins TRBV30 and TRBJ2-5; 10 bases agree with TRBD1. CDR1 and CDR2 (germline): GTSNPN, SVGIG (reference sequence). With V trimmed by 2 bases and J by 5 bases, 5 bases remained unmatched. This CDR3 is 14 amino acids long. The CDR3 reads CAWSSGTGVETQYF. CDR3 nucleotide sequence: TGTGCCTGGAGTAGCGGGACAGGGGTCGAGACCCAGTACTTC.

The J gene is TRBJ2-1, the V gene TRBV10-1, with D tentatively TRBD1 (5 bases). Germline V gene sequence: CDR1 WNHNN, CDR2 SYGVQD (reference sequence). V was shortened by 4 bases and J by 0 bases, with 13 bases between the two germline ends. The CDR3 length is 16 residues. The CDR3 DNA sequence: TGCGCCAGCAGTGCCCAGGGCCGGAGCTCCTACAATGAGCAGTTCTTC. The encoded protein is CASSAQGRSSYNEQFF.